This TCR beta chain was retrieved from a study of cytomegalovirus exposure and HLA in healthy donors. General observations from the study: There were several of the most significant clusters that appeared linked to common viral pathogens in a later analysis.

Comment on this clone: Its matching antigen is unknown. The missing conserved phenylalanine or tryptophan at the end of this CDR3 makes a read error likely. Because the CDR3's place on the DNA is in doubt, the DNA is left out and the CDR3 is given as listed by TCRdb.

The PCR ran on 60 Vbeta and 13 Jbeta primers. TCRdb's copy holds only in-frame clones and misses some; the assay was immunoSEQ multiplex PCR. The profile shows some 120,000 clones, 75% to 85% of them singletons. Healthy bone marrow donors made up the donor group. This TCR derives from a man aged 35 to 55 in good health and CMV-seronegative. The specimen was PBMCs.

CDR3 amino acids: CASSQLDRGPSEA. The chain joins TRBV4-1 to TRBJ2-7; the table's D call, TRBD1, has no DNA check behind it. The CDR3 totals 13 residues, both ends included. CDR1 MGHRA and CDR2 YSYEKL come from the germline V gene.